This T cell receptor beta chain appears in the sequencing data of a study of blood T cell repertoires in COVID-19. Trimming removed 3 bases from V and 2 bases from J; junction bases left unmatched: 8. The CDR3 extends over 16 amino acids. Germline V gene data show CDR1 as SEHNR and CDR2 as FQNEAQ (reference sequence). Per the original methods: Estimation of nucleated cell counts relied on the amplification of reference gene primers. Assay used: immunoSEQ multiplex PCR; TCRdb lists only in-frame clones, some missing. Clonal size and the V and J genes are those of that table, whereas D and trimming came from the DNA. The sample carries around 220,000 clones, more than 80% recorded once.

The chain couples TRBV7-9 to TRBJ2-3; 7 nucleotides line up with TRBD2. This TCR came from a woman of 80 years or more with acute or convalescent COVID-19. Sequencing used peripheral blood. This CDR3 reads CASSLGGGPNTDTQYF. DNA of the CDR3: TGTGCCAGCAGCTTGGGGGGGGGACCCAACACAGATACGCAGTATTTT.